This TCR beta chain was sequenced during a study of T cell changes during pregnancy in multiple sclerosis. Trimming cost V 4 bases and J 8 bases; bases outside gene matches: 11. This CDR3 comprises 16 residues. Germline-derived CDR1 and CDR2 are MGHRA and YSYEKL. The data were produced by immunoSEQ multiplex PCR, yet TCRdb's version contains in-frame clones alone and is incomplete. The repertoire includes some 77,000 clones, roughly nine tenths of them detected once, and 2.1% sits in the top ten. The starting material was peripheral blood, obtained in the second trimester of pregnancy. This TCR derives from a female donor in good health, enrolled as a control in a pregnancy study. J is TRBJ2-2 and V is TRBV4-1, with 9 bases that match TRBD1. CDR3 residues: CASSRTGTGTRGELFF. CDR3 DNA: TGCGCCAGCAGCCGAACCGGGACAGGGACCCGGGGGGAGCTGTTTTTT.